This T cell receptor beta chain was identified in a study of T cells in Graves' hyperthyroidism and ophthalmopathy. Study results and limitations: Most expanded thyroid clonotypes above 0.001 recurred in blood. The model's output predicted ophthalmopathy at a median of about 6.5 months prior to onset.

Uncontrolled infections, other autoimmune diseases, pregnancy or lactation led to exclusion of patients. PBMCs came from 8.5 to 10 ml fresh peripheral blood. Regions amplified from RNA transcripts were the TCR beta CDR3 regions. In the first-round RT-PCR of the TCR CDR3, the HTBI primer set was used. MiXCR, applied by TCRdb to the multiplex PCR reads, yields one record per CDR3 protein. The table records under 350,000 distinct CDR3 sequences, under 25% of them present only once. This clonotype has just a few counts. Its antigen is still unknown. This CDR3 contains 14 residues. The V and J ends lost 3 bases and 1 base respectively, with 9 bases between them. CDR1 SGHTA and CDR2 FQGNSA come from the germline V gene.

The TCR comes from a woman aged 45 to 65 with Graves' hyperthyroidism. The sample taken for sequencing was blood. J is TRBJ2-5 and V is TRBV7-2; TRBD2 is a possible D gene (6 bases). DNA of the CDR3: TGTGCCAGCAGCTTTGCGGGGCCCCAAGAGACCCAGTACTTC. It specifies CASSFAGPQETQYF.